One sample yielded the 28 T cell receptor beta chains listed below, sequenced in a study of OX40 agonist ivuxolimab in advanced cancers. TCRdb keeps only in-frame clones here, not all; method: immunoSEQ multiplex PCR. Among roughly 61,000 clones listed, approximately 89% were seen once. The sequenced sample was CD4+ or CD8+ T cells sorted from blood, obtained in a trial of the OX40 agonist ivuxolimab. The receptors stem from an adult with an advanced solid tumor such as melanoma, head and neck, liver or kidney cancer.

The chain joins TRBV7-9 to TRBJ2-1; 7 bases are a match to TRBD1. Trimming took 3 bases from V and 5 from J; bases not matched to a gene: 4. CDR3 size: 14 residues. Germline V gene lookup returns CDR1 SEHNR and CDR2 FQNEAQ (reference sequence). CDR3 loop: CASSFLDRDNEQFF. The CDR3 DNA is TGTGCCAGCAGCTTTCTAGACAGGGACAATGAGCAGTTCTTC.

J is TRBJ2-1 and V is TRBV11-2, with D possibly being TRBD2 (6 bases). V lost 1 base and J 6 bases, leaving 13 bases between the germline ends. The length of the CDR3 is 15 residues. Germline V CDR1 and CDR2: SGHAT, FQNNGV. CDR3 sequence reads: CASSLGGGEANEQFF. The CDR3 DNA reads TGTGCCAGCAGCTTAGGGGGCGGGGAAGCCAATGAGCAGTTCTTC.

The V gene is TRBV4-1, the J gene TRBJ1-1; D may be TRBD1 (6 bases). The CDR3 is 14 residues long. V gave up 4 bases and J gave up 1 base, with 10 bases separating them. Germline V lookup: CDR1 MGHRA, CDR2 YSYEKL. The CDR3 is CASSPVQGNTEAFF. The CDR3 DNA sequence: TGCGCCAGCAGCCCTGTACAGGGGAACACTGAAGCTTTCTTT.

This sequence joins TRBV7-6 and TRBJ2-1; 9 bases are shared with TRBD1. V was pared by 3 bases and J by 7 bases, with 13 bases of the junction left unmatched. This CDR3 region has 17 residues. CDR1 and CDR2 from the germline V gene are SGHVS and FNYEAQ. In DNA, the CDR3 is TGTGCCAGCAGCTTGAATACCCCCGGGACAGGGTTAAATGAGCAGTTCTTC. Translated: CASSLNTPGTGLNEQFF.

Of note for this clone: At the DNA level, this CDR3 is encoded by other sequences in the same sample as well. The chain couples TRBV27 to TRBJ2-7; possible D gene TRBD1, 6 bases. V lost 5 bases to trimming and J lost 4 bases, with 6 bases between them. Germline V gene data show CDR1 as MNHEY and CDR2 as SMNVEV (reference sequence). CDR3 size: 11 residues. CDR3 DNA sequence: TGTGCCAGCAGTCAGGGGTACGAGCAGTACTTC. It yields the protein CASSQGYEQYF.

The chain is built from TRBV7-6 and TRBJ1-6; D is unresolved. Trimming removed 5 bases at V and 7 bases at J, with 6 bases between. The CDR3 runs to 12 residues. Per germline, CDR1 SGHVS and CDR2 FNYEAQ. The CDR3 region has the DNA TGTGCCAGCAGCGCAGCCAATTCACCCCTCCACTTT. It specifies CASSAANSPLHF.

The J gene is TRBJ2-7, the V gene TRBV28; tentatively, D is TRBD1 (7 bases). The CDR3 is 14 residues long. Trimming removed 3 bases from V and 3 bases from J, with 12 bases in between. Germline loops: CDR1 MDHEN, CDR2 SYDVKM. The CDR3 loop is CASSFGRGDYEQYF. As DNA, the CDR3 is TGTGCCAGCAGTTTTGGCAGGGGGGACTACGAGCAGTACTTC.

V and J are TRBV25-1 and TRBJ2-7; the D is unclear. This CDR3 has 14 residues. Trimming took off 2 bases at V and 1 base at J, with 9 bases between the two ends. Germline V gene data show CDR1 as MGHDK and CDR2 as SYGVNS. This chain's CDR3 is CASSELGSSYEQYF. CDR3 nucleotides: TGTGCCAGCAGTGAACTGGGCAGTTCCTACGAGCAGTACTTC.

V gene TRBV27 combines with J gene TRBJ1-4; maybe TRBD1 (5 bases). This CDR3 contains 18 residues. CDR1 MNHEY and CDR2 SMNVEV come from the germline V gene (reference sequence). With 2 bases removed from V and 1 base from J, the gap between germline ends came to 17 bases. The CDR3 region has the DNA TGTGCCAGCAGTTTAACACAGGTCGTAAGGGGAACTAATGAAAAACTGTTTTTT. Protein product: CASSLTQVVRGTNEKLFF.

This chain connects TRBV6-1 to TRBJ2-5; 7 positions agree with TRBD2. The germline gives CDR1 MNHNS, CDR2 SASEGT. Losses at the gene ends were 8 bases for V and 7 bases for J; bases not matched to a gene: 1. There are 10 residues in the CDR3. In DNA form, the CDR3 reads TGTGCCAGCGGGGGGGGGACCCAGTACTTC. Translation gives CASGGGTQYF.

This rearrangement joins TRBV5-1 to TRBJ1-1; D is ambiguous. Germline CDR1 reads SGHRS; CDR2 reads YFSETQ. CDR3 size: 13 residues. The ends were cut back, 2 bases at V and 1 base at J, with 6 bases in the middle. CDR3 DNA sequence: TGCGCCAGCAGCTTATCGAGGAACACTGAAGCTTTCTTT. This gives the protein CASSLSRNTEAFF.

On this clone itself: At one end the junction does not follow the germline gene, possibly because of a read error. The chain joins TRBV6-5 to TRBJ2-7; D possibly corresponds to TRBD2 (5 bases). The CDR3 runs to 15 residues. Germline V lookup: CDR1 MNHEY, CDR2 SVGAGI. DNA for the CDR3: TGTGCCAGCACCGCAGCCCACGGACTCTCCTACGAGCAGTGCTTC. Protein: CASTAAHGLSYEQCF.

J is TRBJ2-7 and V is TRBV11-2, with D perhaps matching TRBD1 (6 bases). This CDR3 contains 15 residues. Germline CDR1 reads SGHAT; CDR2 reads FQNNGV. With 4 bases removed from V and 3 bases from J, the gap between germline ends came to 16 bases. This CDR3 is CASSSTGSWGYEQYF. CDR3 DNA sequence: TGTGCCAGCAGCTCGACAGGTTCATGGGGCTACGAGCAGTACTTC. Together with reference TRBV11-2 and TRBJ2-7, the CDR3 gives the full variable domain: EAGVAQSPRYKIIEKRQSVAFWCNPISGHATLYWYQQILGQGPKLLIQFQNNGVVDDSQLPKDRFSAERLKGVDSTLKIQPAKLEDSAVYLCASSSTGSWGYEQYFGPGTRLTVT.

This chain connects TRBV10-2 to TRBJ1-5, with a tentative D call TRBD1 (5 bases). With 8 bases removed from V and 6 bases from J, the gap between germline ends came to 17 bases. The CDR3 covers 14 residues. CDR1 and CDR2 from the germline V gene are WSHSY and SAAADI. The CDR3 spells CASGTLFTAQPQHF. CDR3 nucleotides: TGCGCCAGCGGGACGCTATTCACGGCTCAGCCCCAGCATTTT.

The chain has TRBV27 and TRBJ2-1; 13 bases agree with TRBD2. From germline, CDR1 is MNHEY and CDR2 SMNVEV (reference sequence). The V and J ends lost 6 bases and 6 bases, in that order; junction bases with no gene match: 8. The CDR3 consists of 16 residues. Written as DNA, the CDR3 is TGTGCCAGCAGCCCATGGACTAGCGGGGGCCCCAATGAGCAGTTCTTC. Amino acid sequence: CASSPWTSGGPNEQFF.

The gene calls are TRBV9 and TRBJ2-2, with a tentative D call TRBD2 (6 bases). Germline CDR1 and CDR2: SGDLS and YYNGEE. V was shortened by 0 bases and J by 5 bases, with 11 bases between the two germline ends. The CDR3 contains 15 residues. The CDR3 protein is CASSVVAGRTGELFF. DNA for the CDR3: TGTGCCAGCAGCGTAGTAGCAGGGAGGACCGGGGAGCTGTTTTTT.

The J gene is TRBJ1-2, the V gene TRBV6-1, with D unresolved. CDR3 length: 10 residues. Germline V gives CDR1 MNHNS, CDR2 SASEGT. The germline V and J ends were trimmed by 10 bases and 4 bases, with 7 bases remaining between them. The CDR3 region is CATLVYGYTF. The CDR3 DNA reads TGTGCCACCCTGGTCTATGGCTACACCTTC.

The chain links TRBV25-1 to TRBJ2-3, with D possibly matching TRBD1 (6 bases). Germline lookup yields CDR1 MGHDK and CDR2 SYGVNS. V was shortened by 3 bases and J by 2 bases, with 12 bases between the two germline ends. The CDR3 sequence is 15 residues long. Here the CDR3 DNA reads TGTGCCAGCAGTGACTGGGCAGGGGTCACAGATACGCAGTATTTT. Residues: CASSDWAGVTDTQYF.

This clone occurred many times. The chain uses TRBV9 and TRBJ2-7; D is unresolved. V was shortened by 3 bases and J by 3 bases, with 7 bases between the two germline ends. CDR1 and CDR2 from the germline V gene are SGDLS and YYNGEE. This CDR3 region has 12 residues. CDR3 sequence reads: CASSGDGYEQYF. The CDR3 region has the DNA TGTGCCAGCAGCGGGGATGGCTACGAGCAGTACTTC.

V usage is TRBV5-6 and J usage is TRBJ1-3; the D is unclear. The V end was cut by 4 bases, the J end by 4 bases, with 6 bases between. The CDR3 is 12 amino acids. Germline-derived CDR1 and CDR2 are SGHDT and YYEEEE. CDR3 loop: CASSLTGNTIYF. CDR3 nucleotide sequence: TGTGCCAGCAGCCTGACAGGAAACACCATATATTTT.

The V gene is TRBV5-6, the J gene TRBJ1-6; D uncertain. In germline, CDR1 is SGHDT, CDR2 YYEEEE. Between the trimmed V and J ends, which lost 1 base and 10 bases, there was a span of 6 bases. The CDR3 spans 12 residues. CDR3 loop: CASSLLGSPLHF. The CDR3 DNA sequence: TGTGCCAGCAGCTTGTTGGGGTCACCCCTCCACTTT.

The sample holds a few counts of this clone. The chain combines TRBV11-2 with TRBJ2-5, with TRBD1 as a possible D gene (5 bases). Looked up from germline, CDR1 is SGHAT and CDR2 is FQNNGV. The CDR3 totals 15 residues. Trimming stripped 1 base from V and 4 bases from J, with 13 bases between. The CDR3 sequence: CASSLVGIQGETQYF. CDR3 sequence (DNA): TGTGCCAGCAGCTTAGTAGGCATCCAGGGAGAGACCCAGTACTTC.

V gene TRBV2 combines with J gene TRBJ2-4; possible D gene TRBD1, 5 bases. With 10 bases removed from V and 7 bases from J, the gap between germline ends came to 20 bases. The CDR3 is made up of 14 amino acids. Germline CDR1 SNHLY, CDR2 FYNNEI. The CDR3 loop is CATESPRVKNIQYF. CDR3 DNA sequence: TGTGCCACCGAATCACCCAGGGTAAAGAACATTCAGTACTTC.

The J gene is TRBJ2-7, the V gene TRBV18; D not certain. V was cut by 5 bases and J by 0 bases, with 8 bases left in between. The germline V gene encodes CDR1 KGHSH and CDR2 LQKENI. The CDR3 is made up of 13 amino acids. In DNA, the CDR3 is TGTGCCAGCTCAAAGATTGGCTCCTACGAGCAGTACTTC. This translates into CASSKIGSYEQYF.

The CDR3 reads CASSPLGQGYTEAFF. Here the CDR3 DNA reads TGTGCCAGCAGCCCGTTGGGTCAGGGGTACACTGAAGCTTTCTTT. This chain uses TRBV7-8 with TRBJ1-1; possible D gene TRBD1, 6 bases. Germline values: CDR1 SGHVS, CDR2 FQNEAQ. The CDR3 covers 15 residues. Between the trimmed V and J ends, which lost 5 bases and 3 bases, there was a span of 16 bases.

The rearrangement joins TRBV7-8 to TRBJ1-6; a weak D match, TRBD1 (6 bases). Between the trimmed V and J ends, which lost 5 bases and 2 bases, there was a span of 16 bases. The length of the CDR3 is 17 residues. Germline V gives CDR1 SGHVS, CDR2 FQNEAQ. The CDR3 sequence is CASSLERGLAYNSPLHF. In DNA, the CDR3 is TGTGCCAGCAGCCTCGAACGGGGGCTGGCCTATAATTCACCCCTCCACTTT.

The rearrangement uses TRBV9 and TRBJ2-7; D remains ambiguous. V dropped 0 bases and J dropped 3 bases, with 7 bases sitting between them. The CDR3 is made up of 13 amino acids. Germline lookup yields CDR1 SGDLS and CDR2 YYNGEE. The chain's CDR3 is CASSVGHGYEQYF. In DNA, the CDR3 is TGTGCCAGCAGCGTAGGACACGGCTACGAGCAGTACTTC.

This rearrangement joins TRBV7-9 to TRBJ2-1; TRBD2 might be the D (5 bases). V lost 0 bases and J lost 10, with 10 bases in between. This CDR3 contains 13 residues. Germline V CDR1 and CDR2: SEHNR, FQNEAQ (reference sequence). The CDR3 nucleotides read TGTGCCAGCAGCTTAGCCCCTGGGAGCGAGCAGTTCTTC. Translating gives CASSLAPGSEQFF.